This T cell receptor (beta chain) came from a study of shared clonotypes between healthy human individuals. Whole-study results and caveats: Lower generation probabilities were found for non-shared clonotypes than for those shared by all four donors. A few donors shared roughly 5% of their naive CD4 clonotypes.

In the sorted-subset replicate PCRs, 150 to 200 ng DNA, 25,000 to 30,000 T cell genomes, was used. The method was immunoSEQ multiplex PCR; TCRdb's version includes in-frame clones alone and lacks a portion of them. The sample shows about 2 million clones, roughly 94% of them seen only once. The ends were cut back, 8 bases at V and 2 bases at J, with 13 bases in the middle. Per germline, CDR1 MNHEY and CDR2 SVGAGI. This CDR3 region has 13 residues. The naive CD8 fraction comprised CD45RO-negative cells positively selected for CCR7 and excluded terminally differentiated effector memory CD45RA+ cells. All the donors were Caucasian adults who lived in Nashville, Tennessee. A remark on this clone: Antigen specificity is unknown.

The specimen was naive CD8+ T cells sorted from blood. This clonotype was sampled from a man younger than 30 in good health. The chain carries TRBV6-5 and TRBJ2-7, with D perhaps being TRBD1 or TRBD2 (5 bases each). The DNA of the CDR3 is TGTGCCAGCGGCCTGTTGGGGGCCTACGAGCAGTACTTC. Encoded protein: CASGLLGAYEQYF.